Presented here are 18 T cell receptor beta chains from one specimen sequenced in a study of cytomegalovirus exposure and HLA in healthy donors. The PCR employed 60 Vbeta primers together with 13 Jbeta primers. Clones were sequenced by immunoSEQ multiplex PCR, and TCRdb holds only the in-frame ones, with some missing. The sample has 65,000 to 90,000 clones; more than 75% are singletons. The sequencing input was PBMCs. These receptors were collected from a man younger than 30 in good health and CMV-seronegative.

The chain employs TRBV7-8 and TRBJ2-1, with 14 bases matching TRBD2. Germline lookup yields CDR1 SGHVS and CDR2 FQNEAQ. The CDR3 sequence is 14 residues long. The junction had 1 base not matched to a gene; V was cut back by 3 bases and J by 9 bases. The CDR3 loop reads CASSLGTSGGEQFF. CDR3 bases: TGTGCCAGCAGCTTGGGGACTAGCGGGGGTGAGCAGTTCTTC.

This sequence joins TRBV5-6 and TRBJ2-1; TRBD1 agrees at 9 bases. Germline lookup yields CDR1 SGHDT and CDR2 YYEEEE. The CDR3 totals 15 residues. The trim removed 1 base at V and 8 bases at J, leaving 7 bases unmatched. The CDR3 region is CASSLFTRQGDEQFF. The DNA for the CDR3 is TGTGCCAGCAGCTTGTTTACCCGACAGGGGGATGAGCAGTTCTTC. The entire variable domain, with the rest obtained from reference TRBV5-6 and TRBJ2-1, is as follows: DAGVTQSPTHLIKTRGQQVTLRCSPKSGHDTVSWYQQALGQGPQFIFQYYEEEERQRGNFPDRFSGHQFPNYSSELNVNALLLGDSALYLCASSLFTRQGDEQFFGPGTRLTVL.

The gene calls are TRBV6-5 and TRBJ2-1, with D possibly TRBD1 on 5 matching bases. The germline gives CDR1 MNHEY, CDR2 SVGAGI. This CDR3 has 15 residues. Trimming took 2 bases from V and 9 from J, leaving 17 bases between them. The CDR3 bases are TGTGCCAGCAGTTACAAAGGGGCCGCCATTGGTGAGCAGTTCTTC. It is translated as CASSYKGAAIGEQFF.

This chain joins TRBV9 and TRBJ2-1, with TRBD1 as a possible D gene (5 bases). The germline V and J ends were trimmed by 1 base and 4 bases, with 12 bases remaining between them. CDR1 and CDR2 (germline): SGDLS, YYNGEE. The CDR3 spans 15 residues. The DNA for the CDR3 is TGTGCCAGCAGCGTAATCACAGGCTCGTACAATGAGCAGTTCTTC. Protein sequence: CASSVITGSYNEQFF. The full variable domain, completed using reference TRBV9 and TRBJ2-1, is DSGVTQTPKHLITATGQRVTLRCSPRSGDLSVYWYQQSLDQGLQFLIQYYNGEERAKGNILERFSAQQFPDLHSELNLSSLELGDSALYFCASSVITGSYNEQFFGPGTRLTVL.

The chain carries TRBV7-6 and TRBJ2-3; D is unclear. The CDR3 contains 14 residues. Germline CDR1 is SGHVS and CDR2 is FNYEAQ. V was trimmed by 4 bases and J by 2 bases, leaving 10 bases between them. CDR3 in amino acids: CASSSIVVTDTQYF. As DNA, the CDR3 is TGTGCCAGCAGCTCAATAGTGGTCACAGATACGCAGTATTTT.

The genes are TRBV10-3 and TRBJ1-1; perhaps TRBD1 as D (5 bases). Germline CDR1 is ENHRY and CDR2 is SYGVKD. The CDR3 contains 13 residues. V gave up 6 bases and J gave up 4 bases, with 12 bases separating them. The CDR3 DNA reads TGTGCCATCAGACCCGACAGAACCACTGAAGCTTTCTTT. Translating gives CAIRPDRTTEAFF.

The chain has TRBV20-1 and TRBJ2-7; the D is unclear. The V end was cut by 1 base, the J end by 5 bases, with 6 bases between. Germline lookup yields CDR1 DFQATT and CDR2 SNEGSKA (reference sequence). The CDR3 covers 11 residues. This chain's CDR3 is CSARVLNEQYF. The CDR3 bases are TGCAGTGCTAGAGTACTGAACGAGCAGTACTTC.

The chain is built from TRBV30 and TRBJ1-2; tentative D call: TRBD1 (6 bases). The CDR3 runs to 15 residues. Between the trimmed V and J ends, which lost 0 bases and 0 bases, there was a span of 11 bases. Per germline, CDR1 GTSNPN and CDR2 SVGIG (reference sequence). CDR3 in DNA: TGTGCCTGGAGTGTACCGGACAGACCTAACTATGGCTACACCTTC. Its protein product is CAWSVPDRPNYGYTF.

Only a few counts were recorded for this clone. This chain uses TRBV27 with TRBJ2-2, with 7 bases lining up with TRBD1. The CDR3 spans 17 residues. J lost 8 bases, V lost 5 bases, and 17 bases had no gene match. Germline CDR1 reads MNHEY; CDR2 reads SMNVEV (reference sequence). The CDR3 DNA is TGTGCCAGCAGTCTTAGCTACGGGACAGCGAGTTTAGGGGAGCTGTTTTTT. This gives the protein CASSLSYGTASLGELFF.

The chain combines TRBV6-6 with TRBJ1-1; TRBD1 matches at 9 bases. The CDR3 is made up of 14 amino acids. Germline CDR1 and CDR2: MNHNY and SVGAGI (reference sequence). Unmatched junction bases numbered 4, after V lost 8 bases and J lost 0 bases. CDR3 DNA: TGTGCCAGCGGAGACAGGGGGATGAACACTGAAGCTTTCTTT. Protein sequence: CASGDRGMNTEAFF.

V gene TRBV27 combines with J gene TRBJ2-1, with D possibly matching TRBD2 (6 bases). CDR3 size: 15 residues. Trimming shortened V by 2 bases and J by 4 bases, and 12 bases separated the two germline ends. Per the germline V gene, CDR1 is MNHEY and CDR2 is SMNVEV (reference sequence). The CDR3 spells CASSLGTEGYNEQFF. CDR3 DNA: TGTGCCAGCAGTTTAGGTACGGAGGGGTACAATGAGCAGTTCTTC.

CDR3 DNA: TGTGCCAGCAGTGGCGGGGGTGCGGCCGGGGAGCTGTTTTTT. Translating it yields CASSGGGAAGELFF. The rearrangement links TRBV28 to TRBJ2-2, with 7 bases that match TRBD2. V dropped 5 bases and J dropped 6; count of bases not matched to a gene: 6. This CDR3 has 14 amino acids. Germline V gives CDR1 MDHEN, CDR2 SYDVKM. Full variable domain (remainder filled in from reference TRBV28 and TRBJ2-2): DVKVTQSSRYLVKRTGEKVFLECVQDMDHENMFWYRQDPGLGLRLIYFSYDVKMKEKGDIPEGYSVSREKKERFSLILESASTNQTSMYLCASSGGGAAGELFFGEGSRLTVL.

The rearrangement links TRBV7-9 to TRBJ1-2; no clear D. V dropped 1 base and J dropped 5 bases, with 11 bases sitting between them. Per the germline V gene, CDR1 is SEHNR and CDR2 is FQNEAQ (reference sequence). CDR3 length: 14 amino acids. The CDR3, as DNA: TGTGCCAGCAGCTTAGAGCCCGGGAGATATGGCTACACCTTC. The encoded protein is CASSLEPGRYGYTF.

The chain joins TRBV30 to TRBJ1-1; 7 bases match TRBD1. Germline CDR1 reads GTSNPN; CDR2 reads SVGIG (reference sequence). This CDR3 is built from 13 residues. Trimming at V came to 4 bases and at J to 1 base, leaving 3 bases not matched to a gene. The CDR3 loop is CAWTGQTNTEAFF. In DNA form, the CDR3 reads TGTGCCTGGACGGGACAGACGAACACTGAAGCTTTCTTT.

V gene TRBV28 combines with J gene TRBJ1-5; no reliable D call. The V end was cut by 5 bases, the J end by 4 bases, with 6 bases between. Per germline, CDR1 MDHEN and CDR2 SYDVKM. The CDR3 loop spans 12 amino acids. Written as DNA, the CDR3 is TGTGCCAGCAGTCCAGATAATCAGCCCCAGCATTTT. Translated, it gives CASSPDNQPQHF.

The chain uses TRBV6-5 and TRBJ2-7; the match to TRBD1 covers 7 bases. The germline CDR1 and CDR2 sequences are MNHEY and SVGAGI. V shed 7 bases and J 7 bases; nucleotides not matched to a gene: 13. The CDR3 is 14 amino acids. This CDR3 is CASTPSGTAGEQYF. The CDR3 DNA sequence: TGTGCCAGCACCCCCTCCGGGACAGCCGGTGAGCAGTACTTC.

The V and J genes are TRBV29-1 and TRBJ2-5, with D possibly matching TRBD1 (6 bases). CDR1 is SQVTM and CDR2 is ANQGSEA in the germline V gene. CDR3 length equals 13 residues. V lost 3 bases and J 5 bases, leaving 13 bases between the germline ends. The CDR3 region is CSVESSQGETQYF. As DNA, the CDR3 is TGCAGCGTTGAGAGTTCGCAGGGGGAGACCCAGTACTTC.

The chain employs TRBV7-9 and TRBJ2-2; 7 nucleotides agree with TRBD2. Germline CDR1 is SEHNR and CDR2 is FQNEAQ (reference sequence). The length of the CDR3 is 14 residues. V lost 2 bases and J lost 5; bases outside the gene matches: 2. In DNA form, the CDR3 reads TGTGCCAGCAGCTTACGCGGGAGAACCGGGGAGCTGTTTTTT. It yields the protein CASSLRGRTGELFF. Filled out from reference TRBV7-9 and TRBJ2-2, the complete variable domain reads DTGVSQNPRHKITKRGQNVTFRCDPISEHNRLYWYRQTLGQGPEFLTYFQNEAQLEKSRLLSDRFSAERPKGSFSTLEIQRTEQGDSAMYLCASSLRGRTGELFFGEGSRLTVL.